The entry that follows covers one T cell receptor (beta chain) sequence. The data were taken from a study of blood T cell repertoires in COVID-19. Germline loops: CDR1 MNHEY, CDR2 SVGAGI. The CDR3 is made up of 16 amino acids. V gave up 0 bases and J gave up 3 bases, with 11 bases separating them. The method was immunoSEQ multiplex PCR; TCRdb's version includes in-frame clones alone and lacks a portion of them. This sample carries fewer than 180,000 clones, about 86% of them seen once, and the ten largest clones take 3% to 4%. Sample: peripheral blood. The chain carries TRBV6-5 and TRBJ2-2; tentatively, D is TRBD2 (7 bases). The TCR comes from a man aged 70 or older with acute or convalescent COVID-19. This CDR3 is CASSYSGGRYTGELFF. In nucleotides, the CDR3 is TGTGCCAGCAGTTACTCGGGGGGGCGGTACACCGGGGAGCTGTTTTTT.